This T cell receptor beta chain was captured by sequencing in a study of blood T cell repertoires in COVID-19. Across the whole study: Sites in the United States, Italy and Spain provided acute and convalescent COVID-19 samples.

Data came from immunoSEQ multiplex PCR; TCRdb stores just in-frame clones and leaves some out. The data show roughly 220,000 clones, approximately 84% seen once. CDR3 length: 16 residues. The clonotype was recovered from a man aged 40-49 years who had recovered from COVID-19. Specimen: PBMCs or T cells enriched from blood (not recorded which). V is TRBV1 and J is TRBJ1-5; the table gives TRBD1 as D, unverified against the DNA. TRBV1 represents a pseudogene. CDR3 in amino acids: CTSSPCRDRVGQPQHF. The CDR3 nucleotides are TGCACCAGCAGCCCGTGCCGGGACAGGGTGGGTCAGCCCCAGCATTTT.